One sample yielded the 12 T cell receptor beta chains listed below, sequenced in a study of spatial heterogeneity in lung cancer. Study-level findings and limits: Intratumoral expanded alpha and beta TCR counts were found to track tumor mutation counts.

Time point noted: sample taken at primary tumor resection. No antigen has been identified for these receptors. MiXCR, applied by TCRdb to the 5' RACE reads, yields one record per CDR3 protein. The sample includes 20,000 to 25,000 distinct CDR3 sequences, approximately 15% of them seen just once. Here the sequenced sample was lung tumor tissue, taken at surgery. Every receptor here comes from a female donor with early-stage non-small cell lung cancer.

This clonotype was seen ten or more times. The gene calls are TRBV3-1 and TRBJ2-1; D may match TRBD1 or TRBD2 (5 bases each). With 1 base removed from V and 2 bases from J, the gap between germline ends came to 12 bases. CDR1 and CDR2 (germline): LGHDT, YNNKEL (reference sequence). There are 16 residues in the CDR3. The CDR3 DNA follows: TGTGCCAGCAGCCAAGCCGGGGCAGGGACCTACAATGAGCAGTTCTTC. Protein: CASSQAGAGTYNEQFF.

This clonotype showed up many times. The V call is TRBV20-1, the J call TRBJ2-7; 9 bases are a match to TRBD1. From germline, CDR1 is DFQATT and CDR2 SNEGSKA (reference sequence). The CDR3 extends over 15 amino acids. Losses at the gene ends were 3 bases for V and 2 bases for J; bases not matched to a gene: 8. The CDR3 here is CSASDTGTGTYEQYF. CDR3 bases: TGCAGTGCTAGTGATACCGGGACAGGGACCTACGAGCAGTACTTC.

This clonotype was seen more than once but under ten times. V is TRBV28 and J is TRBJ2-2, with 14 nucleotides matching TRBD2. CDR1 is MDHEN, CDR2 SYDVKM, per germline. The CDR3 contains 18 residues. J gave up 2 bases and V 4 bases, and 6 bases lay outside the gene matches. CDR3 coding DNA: TGTGCCAGCAGTTCCCCGACTAGCGGGAGGGGTAACACCGGGGAGCTGTTTTTT. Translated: CASSSPTSGRGNTGELFF. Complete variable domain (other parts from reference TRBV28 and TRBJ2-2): DVKVTQSSRYLVKRTGEKVFLECVQDMDHENMFWYRQDPGLGLRLIYFSYDVKMKEKGDIPEGYSVSREKKERFSLILESASTNQTSMYLCASSSPTSGRGNTGELFFGEGSRLTVL.

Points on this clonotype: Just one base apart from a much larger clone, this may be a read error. CDR3 bases: TGTGCCATTGGGGAGACAGGGCGTACAGAAGAGCAGTACTTC. Residues: CAIGETGRTEEQYF. The chain uses TRBV19 and TRBJ2-7, with TRBD1 matching over 7 bases. CDR3 size: 14 residues. V was pared by 10 bases and J by 7 bases, with 16 bases of the junction left unmatched. CDR1 is LNHDA and CDR2 is SQIVND in the germline V gene (reference sequence).

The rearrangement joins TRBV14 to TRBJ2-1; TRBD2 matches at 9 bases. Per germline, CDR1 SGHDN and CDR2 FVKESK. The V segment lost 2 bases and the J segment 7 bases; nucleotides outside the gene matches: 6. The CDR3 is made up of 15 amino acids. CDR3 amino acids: CASSQFGGRGNEQFF. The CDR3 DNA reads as TGTGCCAGCAGCCAATTCGGCGGGAGGGGTAATGAGCAGTTCTTC.

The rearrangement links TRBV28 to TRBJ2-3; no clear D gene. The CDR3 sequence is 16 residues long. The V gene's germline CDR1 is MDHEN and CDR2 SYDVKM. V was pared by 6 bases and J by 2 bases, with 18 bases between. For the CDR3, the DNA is TGTGCCAGCAGATCGTCTAGTAATCCCCCCACAGATACGCAGTATTTT. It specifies CASRSSSNPPTDTQYF.

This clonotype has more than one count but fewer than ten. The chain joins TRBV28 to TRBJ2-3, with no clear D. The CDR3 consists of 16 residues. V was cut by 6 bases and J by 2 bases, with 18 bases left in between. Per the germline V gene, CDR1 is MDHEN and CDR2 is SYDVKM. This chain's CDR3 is CASRALRSPSTDTQYF. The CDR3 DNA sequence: TGTGCCAGCAGGGCTTTAAGATCCCCATCCACAGATACGCAGTATTTT.

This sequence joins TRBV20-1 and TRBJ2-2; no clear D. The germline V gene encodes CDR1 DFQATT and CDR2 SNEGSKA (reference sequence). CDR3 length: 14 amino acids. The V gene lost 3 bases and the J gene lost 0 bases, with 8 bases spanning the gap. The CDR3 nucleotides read TGCAGTGCTAGGCACTCGGCGAACACCGGGGAGCTGTTTTTT. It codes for CSARHSANTGELFF.

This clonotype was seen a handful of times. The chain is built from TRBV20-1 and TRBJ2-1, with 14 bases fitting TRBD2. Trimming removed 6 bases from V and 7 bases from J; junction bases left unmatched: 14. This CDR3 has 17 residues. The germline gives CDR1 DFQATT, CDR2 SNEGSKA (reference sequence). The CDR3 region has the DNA TGCAGTGCCCCCGCGACTAGCGGGAGGGCCAAAAGGAATGAGCAGTTCTTC. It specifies CSAPATSGRAKRNEQFF.

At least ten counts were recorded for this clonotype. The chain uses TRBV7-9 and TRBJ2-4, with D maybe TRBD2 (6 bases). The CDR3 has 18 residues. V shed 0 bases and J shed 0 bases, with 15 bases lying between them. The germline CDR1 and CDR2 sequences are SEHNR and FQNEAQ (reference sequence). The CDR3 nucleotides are TGTGCCAGCAGCTTAGCGCAATGGGACTTACTAGCCAAAAACATTCAGTACTTC. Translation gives CASSLAQWDLLAKNIQYF.

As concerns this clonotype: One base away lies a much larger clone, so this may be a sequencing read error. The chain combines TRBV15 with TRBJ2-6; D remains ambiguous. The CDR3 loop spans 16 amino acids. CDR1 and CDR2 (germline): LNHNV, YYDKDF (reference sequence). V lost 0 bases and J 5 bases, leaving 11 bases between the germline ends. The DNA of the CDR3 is TGTGCCACCAGCAGAGATTGGCGGTTCTGGGCCAACGTCCTGACTTTC. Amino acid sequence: CATSRDWRFWANVLTF.

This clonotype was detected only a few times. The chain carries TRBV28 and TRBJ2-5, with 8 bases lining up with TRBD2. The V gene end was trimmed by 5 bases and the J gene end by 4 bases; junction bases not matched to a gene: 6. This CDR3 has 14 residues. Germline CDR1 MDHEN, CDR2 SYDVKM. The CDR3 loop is CASSMTSVAETQYF. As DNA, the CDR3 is TGTGCCAGCAGTATGACTAGCGTTGCAGAGACCCAGTACTTC.